This T cell receptor (beta chain) was documented in a study of graft-versus-host responses after intestinal transplantation. The wider study: All recipients were transplanted with multivisceral, liver-intestinal, or isolated intestinal grafts. Among the recipients, all got anti-thymocyte globulin induction and then tacrolimus and steroids for two to four years. Findings and caveats of the study: Some patients had graft-donor T cell macrochimerism, and their allografts showed high graft-versus-host to host-versus-graft clonal ratios. Recipient marrow contained GvH clones, some of which appeared first in ileum or blood.

CDR1 is SGHRS and CDR2 is YFSETQ in the germline V gene. The CDR3 length is 15 residues. Germline trimming cut 4 bases from V and 0 bases from J; bases unmatched to any gene: 3. Sequencing used immunoSEQ multiplex PCR; TCRdb keeps in-frame clones, though not all of them. The sample carries about 39,000 clones, over 90% recorded once. A remark on this clone: Its antigen remains unknown.

Sequencing was performed on unstimulated CD8+ T cells sorted from spleen or lymph node cells, taken before transplant. The TCR sequence derives from a human donor who was the organ donor for an intestinal transplant. The genes are TRBV5-1 and TRBJ2-1; 8 bases fit TRBD2. The CDR3 loop reads CASSDLAGSYNEQFF. The DNA for the CDR3 is TGCGCCAGCAGCGATCTAGCGGGCTCCTACAATGAGCAGTTCTTC.